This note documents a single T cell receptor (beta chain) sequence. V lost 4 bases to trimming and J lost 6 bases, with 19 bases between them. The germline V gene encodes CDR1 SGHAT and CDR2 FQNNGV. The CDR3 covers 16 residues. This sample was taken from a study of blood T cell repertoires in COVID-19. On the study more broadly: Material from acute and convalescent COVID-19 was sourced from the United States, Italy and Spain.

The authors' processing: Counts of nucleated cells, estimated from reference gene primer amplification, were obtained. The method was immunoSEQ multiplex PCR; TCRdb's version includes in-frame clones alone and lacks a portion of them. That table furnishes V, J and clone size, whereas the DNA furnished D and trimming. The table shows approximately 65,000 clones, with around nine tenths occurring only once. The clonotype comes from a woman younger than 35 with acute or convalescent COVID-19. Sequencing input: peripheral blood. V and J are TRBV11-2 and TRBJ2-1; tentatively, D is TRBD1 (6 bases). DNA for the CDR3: TGTGCCAGCAGCTCCCTCTCCGGGGACACCCCCAATGAGCAGTTCTTC. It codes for CASSSLSGDTPNEQFF.